The 13 T cell receptor beta chains below were found in one sample sequenced in a study of tumor-infiltrating lymphocytes in oesophageal squamous cell carcinoma. Each CDR3 protein is one row after TCRdb ran MiXCR on the PCR reads. Among about 20,000 distinct CDR3 sequences, roughly 40% were seen once, and the ten largest hold around a sixth. Input material: normal esophageal tissue next to the tumor. The receptors come from a female donor with esophageal squamous cell carcinoma.

This clonotype was counted ten times or more. V gene TRBV11-1 combines with J gene TRBJ2-7, with D tentatively TRBD1 (5 bases). CDR1 and CDR2 (germline): SGHAT, FQDESV (reference sequence). Deletions cut 8 bases from V and 3 bases from J, with 8 bases between. The CDR3 loop spans 11 amino acids. CDR3 DNA: TGTGCCAGCGGGCAGGGCTACGAGCAGTACTTC. This encodes CASGQGYEQYF.

This chain joins TRBV20-1 and TRBJ2-3; D might be TRBD1 or TRBD2, each matching 5 bases. CDR1 and CDR2 from the germline V gene are DFQATT and SNEGSKA (reference sequence). The CDR3 covers 13 residues. The germline V and J ends were trimmed by 1 base and 7 bases, with 12 bases remaining between them. This chain's CDR3 is CSARAGTANTQYF. As DNA, the CDR3 is TGCAGTGCTAGAGCGGGGACCGCGAATACGCAGTATTTT.

This chain links TRBV2 with TRBJ1-2, with D possibly being TRBD1 (5 bases). This CDR3 spans 14 amino acids. Trimming removed 8 bases at V and 2 bases at J, with 15 bases between. CDR1 SNHLY and CDR2 FYNNEI come from the germline V gene. CDR3 amino acids: CASDQGMRNYGYTF. The CDR3 DNA is TGTGCCAGCGACCAGGGCATGAGGAACTATGGCTACACCTTC.

The CDR3 protein is CASSGRREGTDTQYF. Here the CDR3 DNA reads TGTGCCAGCAGCGGCAGAAGGGAGGGCACAGATACGCAGTATTTT. V gene TRBV11-2 combines with J gene TRBJ2-3, with a possible D match to TRBD2 (6 bases). V lost 5 bases and J lost 1, with 13 bases in between. Looked up from germline, CDR1 is SGHAT and CDR2 is FQNNGV. This CDR3 is built from 15 residues.

The chain carries TRBV7-4 and TRBJ2-3; 8 bases line up with TRBD2. The length of the CDR3 is 20 residues. V gave up 3 bases and J gave up 0 bases; unmatched junction bases: 17. CDR1 SGHVT and CDR2 SQSDAQ come from the germline V gene. The CDR3 DNA reads TGTGCCAGCAGCTTGGGAAAGTTGGGCGGGGGGCACCTCAGCACAGATACGCAGTATTTT. Protein: CASSLGKLGGGHLSTDTQYF.

About this clonotype: This is likely a read error, given that the CDR3 carries no conserved phenylalanine or tryptophan at its end. The DNA is omitted, as the CDR3 cannot be located on it reliably, and the CDR3 follows TCRdb's listing. The chain combines TRBV7-3 with TRBJ2-3; no DNA check was done on the table's D call, TRBD2. With termini counted, the CDR3 has 15 amino acids. Germline CDR1 SGHTA, CDR2 FQGTGA. The CDR3 region is CASSSGLEQTQYFGP.

Many counts were recorded for this clonotype. The CDR3 spells CASSLGRGGGADEQFF. CDR3 nucleotides: TGCGCCAGCAGCTTGGGTCGTGGCGGGGGGGCCGATGAGCAGTTCTTC. V usage is TRBV5-1 and J usage is TRBJ2-1; 9 bases fit TRBD2. Germline V gene lookup returns CDR1 SGHRS and CDR2 YFSETQ. V was clipped by 0 bases and J by 8 bases; unmatched bases: 9. This CDR3 is built from 16 residues.

In regard to this clonotype: Here the CDR3 omits its conserved ending phenylalanine or tryptophan, so a read error is the likely source. The DNA is left out, because the CDR3 cannot be placed on it with certainty; the CDR3 is given as TCRdb lists it. The chain couples TRBV12-3 or TRBV12-4 to TRBJ2-7; the table's D call, TRBD2, has no DNA check behind it. The CDR3 totals 17 residues, both ends included. The CDR3 sequence: CASRAGTSASYEQYFGA.

This clonotype was detected ten times or more. The DNA is left out, because the CDR3 cannot be placed on it with certainty; the CDR3 is given as TCRdb lists it. V and J are TRBV6-1 and TRBJ2-6. Per germline, CDR1 MNHNS and CDR2 SASEGT. Termini included, the CDR3 measures 14 amino acids. CDR3 amino acids: CASSYDPLWLHLRF.

Comments on this clonotype: A much more abundant neighbour one base away suggests this may be a read error. The chain carries TRBV5-1 and TRBJ1-1, with TRBD1 identical over 7 bases. V shed 0 bases and J 7 bases; nucleotides not matched to a gene: 12. This CDR3 has 16 residues. Germline V CDR1 and CDR2: SGHRS, YFSETQ. The CDR3 DNA sequence: TGCGCCAGCAGCTTGGAAGGGGGCACATCCGGGAATGAAGCTTTCTTT. Protein product: CASSLEGGTSGNEAFF.

The sample holds a few counts of this clonotype. This rearrangement joins TRBV2 to TRBJ2-1, with D unclear. Germline V gene data show CDR1 as SNHLY and CDR2 as FYNNEI. There are 13 residues in the CDR3. Deletions cut 4 bases from V and 0 bases from J, with 4 bases between. The CDR3 sequence is CASSVGSYNEQFF. CDR3 DNA sequence: TGTGCCAGCAGTGTAGGCTCCTACAATGAGCAGTTCTTC.

The CDR3 bases are TGTGCCAGTAGACGGAACTCTGGAAACACCATATATTTT. Translating it yields CASRRNSGNTIYF. V gene TRBV6-4 combines with J gene TRBJ1-3; D is unclear. Trimming removed 9 bases from V and 0 bases from J, with 9 bases in between. Germline V CDR1 and CDR2: MRHNA, SNTAGT. The CDR3 spans 13 residues.

The chain couples TRBV7-3 to TRBJ2-3, with TRBD1 as a possible D gene (6 bases). The J call may be incorrect, as the DNA end agrees better with TRBJ2-7. Germline loops: CDR1 SGHTA, CDR2 FQGTGA. CDR3 length: 15 amino acids. Here the CDR3 reads CASSLGYGRGYEQYF. CDR3 DNA sequence: TGTGCCAGCAGCTTAGGTTATGGCAGGGGCTACGAGCAGTACTTC.